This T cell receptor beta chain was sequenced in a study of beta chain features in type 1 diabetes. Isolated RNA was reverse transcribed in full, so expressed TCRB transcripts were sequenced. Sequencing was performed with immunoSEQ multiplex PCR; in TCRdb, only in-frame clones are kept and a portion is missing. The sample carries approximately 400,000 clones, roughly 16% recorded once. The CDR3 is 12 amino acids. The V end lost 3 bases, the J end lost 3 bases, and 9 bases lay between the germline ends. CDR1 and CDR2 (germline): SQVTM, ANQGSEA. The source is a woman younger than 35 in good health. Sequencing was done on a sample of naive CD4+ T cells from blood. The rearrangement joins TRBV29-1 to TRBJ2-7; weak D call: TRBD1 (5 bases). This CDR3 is CSVEIRDYEQYF. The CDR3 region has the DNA TGCAGCGTTGAGATCAGGGACTACGAGCAGTACTTC.